This T cell receptor (beta chain) was captured in a study of T cell responses to AZD1222 COVID-19 vaccine. Assay: immunoSEQ multiplex PCR; the TCRdb copy retains only in-frame clones and omits some. The sample shows approximately 80,000 clones, 85% to 90% of them seen only once. The CDR3 has 16 residues. Germline V CDR1 and CDR2: SGHAT, FQNNGV. Trimming removed 0 bases at V and 9 bases at J, with 18 bases between. For this clone: Its antigen is unknown.

General observations from the study: Donors, mostly white British, included more females; clonal diversity was possibly underestimated. Vaccine-associated CD4 TCRs spanned spike, dominant at 160-218 and 743-854.

Sequencing was performed on peripheral blood, taken on day 0 of AZD1222 vaccination. This clonotype originated in an adult in good health. The genes are TRBV11-2 and TRBJ2-1; a possible D gene is TRBD2 (6 bases). CDR3 amino acids: CASSLEVRELGGEQFF. In nucleotides, the CDR3 is TGTGCCAGCAGCTTAGAGGTCCGGGAGCTGGGTGGTGAGCAGTTCTTC.